This is a list of T cell receptor beta chains from one sample in a study of tumor-infiltrating lymphocytes in primary liver carcinoma. TCRdb re-called the multiplex PCR reads with MiXCR, one entry per CDR3 protein. This sample has a few hundred thousand distinct CDR3 sequences; around three fifths occur once, and the top ten carry approximately 15%. Sequenced input: peripheral blood. The receptors originated from a woman aged 30 to 39 with primary liver carcinoma and hepatitis B virus infection. The CDR3 runs from the conserved cysteine through the conserved F or W. Each record gives: J gene, D gene, V gene, clone size, CDR3 DNA, CDR3 protein. D genes are given only for firm matches. Where a row states a size, it is once, few, many or the class of an expanded clone; other rows omit it.

>TRBJ2-5|.|TRBV28|once
TGTGTCAGCAGTTTGGTCCAGGGGGGAAAGATCCAGTACTTC
CVSSLVQGGKIQYF
>TRBJ2-5|.|TRBV12-3/TRBV12-4|once
TGTGTCGGCAGTTTAAGGACTTGGCAAGCAAAGCAAGAGACCCAGTACTTC
CVGSLRTWQAKQETQYF
>TRBJ2-7|.|TRBV7-9|few
TGTGCCAGCAGCTCCGCCGTAGGCCTTGACTCCTACGAGCAGTACTTC
CASSSAVGLDSYEQYF
>TRBJ1-1|.|TRBV28|.
TGTGCCAGCAGTTCGGCCCCCCTTGAAAGGACTGAAGCTTTCTTT
CASSSAPLERTEAFF
>TRBJ2-5|TRBD2|TRBV11-1|.
TGTGCCAGCAGCTCTCGAGTAGCGGGGCTCCAAGAGACCAAGTACTTC
CASSSRVAGLQETKYF
>TRBJ2-3|TRBD2|TRBV6-2/TRBV6-3|.
TGTGCCAGCAGTTACTCGGCTAGCGGGTCCACAGATACGCAGTATTTT
CASSYSASGSTDTQYF
>TRBJ2-3|.|TRBV5-8|.
TGTGCCAGCGCTAAGAGGGACACAGATACGCAGTATTTT
CASAKRDTDTQYF
>TRBJ2-6|.|TRBV7-8|.
TGTGCCAGCAGCCTGCGGACGGTCGGCTCTGGGGCCAACGTCCTGACTTTC
CASSLRTVGSGANVLTF
>TRBJ2-1|.|TRBV30|.
TGTGCCTGGAGTAGGATTGAGCAGTTCTTC
CAWSRIEQFF
>TRBJ2-1|.|TRBV11-2|.
TGTGCCAGCAGCTTAGAACAGTCCTACAATGTGCAGTCCTTC
CASSLEQSYNVQSF
>TRBJ1-2|TRBD1|TRBV5-6|few
TGTGCCAGCAGCTTGGAGACAGGGGGTCACAACTATGGCTACACCTTC
CASSLETGGHNYGYTF
>TRBJ2-5|.|TRBV29-1|few
TGCAGCGGCCAGCTACGTGGGTACCAAGAGACCCAGTACTTC
CSGQLRGYQETQYF
>TRBJ2-7|TRBD2|TRBV11-2|.
TGTGTCAGCAGCTTCCTTAGTGGGGACCCGGGAGGCGAGCAGTACTTC
CVSSFLSGDPGGEQYF
>TRBJ2-7|.|TRBV24-1|many
TGTGCCACCAGTAGTTCCGCCAGGGGATACTACGAGCAGTACTTC
CATSSSARGYYEQYF
>TRBJ1-2|.|TRBV29-1|few
TGCAGCGTTGGGCAGGGCTATGGCTACACCTTC
CSVGQGYGYTF
>TRBJ1-1|.|TRBV11-2|many
TGTGCCAGCAGCTCGCTGCGGGGTTTTAACACTGAAGCTTTCTTT
CASSSLRGFNTEAFF
>TRBJ2-5|.|TRBV5-8|.
TGTGTCAGCAGAAAAACCGGGATACGGAGGGAGACCCAGTACTTC
CVSRKTGIRRETQYF
>TRBJ2-1|TRBD2|TRBV6-2/TRBV6-3|few
TGTGCCAGCAGTTCCGCCGGGACTAGCGGGTACTCCTACAATGAGCAGTTCTTC
CASSSAGTSGYSYNEQFF
>TRBJ2-5|.|TRBV13|.
TGTGCCGGCAGCTTAGCCTCATCTTGGACGGGGCGAGAGACCCAGTACTTC
CAGSLASSWTGRETQYF
>TRBJ2-3|.|TRBV11-3|many
TGTGCCAGCAGCTTATTTCGTGGGGCGAACACAGATACGCAGTATTTT
CASSLFRGANTDTQYF
>TRBJ2-7|.|TRBV5-6|.
TGTGCCAGCAGCTTGGAGCTAGCTCCCTACGAGCAGTACTTC
CASSLELAPYEQYF
>TRBJ2-2|.|TRBV4-1|.
TGCGCCAGCAGCCACTTACAGGGCTCATTCGGGGAGCTGTTTTTT
CASSHLQGSFGELFF
>TRBJ1-2|.|TRBV4-2|.
TGTGCCAGCAGCCAAGAAAGCCGGCAGGGGTGGAATGGCTACACCTTC
CASSQESRQGWNGYTF
>TRBJ2-3|.|TRBV7-8|.
TGTGCCAGCAGCCCGGACAAGATGACTAGCACAGATACGCAGTATTTT
CASSPDKMTSTDTQYF
>TRBJ1-2|.|TRBV4-1|few
TGCGCCAGCAGCCGGGAGATAGCTAACTATGGCTACACCTTC
CASSREIANYGYTF
>TRBJ2-5|TRBD2|TRBV28|.
TGTGCCAGGAGCCCGACTAGCACCCGGGAGACCCAGTACTTC
CARSPTSTRETQYF
>TRBJ2-5|TRBD2|TRBV6-1|.
TGTGCTTACAGTGAAGCTCAGCCGGGACTAGCGGGAATTGTTGAGACCCAGTACTTC
CAYSEAQPGLAGIVETQYF
>TRBJ2-5|TRBD2|TRBV29-1|.
TGCAGCGTTGGGGGGGGGAGGGCCCTCGAGACCCAGTACTTC
CSVGGGRALETQYF
>TRBJ2-7|.|TRBV11-3|.
TGTGCCAGCAGCTTAAGTGGAAAGGGTACTTCCGAGCAATACTTC
CASSLSGKGTSEQYF
>TRBJ2-4|TRBD1|TRBV12-3/TRBV12-4|.
TGTGCCAGCAGTAAGACAGGGTTATCCAAAAACATTCAGTACTTC
CASSKTGLSKNIQYF
>TRBJ1-1|.|TRBV6-4|once
TGTGCCAGCCGCTGGGATATGGGAAACACTGAAGCTTTCTTT
CASRWDMGNTEAFF
>TRBJ2-1|.|TRBV4-1|few
TGCGCCAGCAGCCAAGATTCAGGGGAGCAGTTCTTC
CASSQDSGEQFF
>TRBJ2-7|.|TRBV4-2|many
TGTGCCAGCAGCCAAACGACAGGAGGCTCCTACGAGCAGTACTTC
CASSQTTGGSYEQYF
>TRBJ1-2|.|TRBV29-1|.
TGCAGCGTTAGGACGGTTTTCGGCTATGGCTACACCTTC
CSVRTVFGYGYTF
>TRBJ2-1|.|TRBV11-2|.
TGTGCCAGCACCATCCCGGGAGTAGCGGCCTACAATGAACAGTTCTTC
CASTIPGVAAYNEQFF
>TRBJ2-5|.|TRBV6-1|once
TGTGCCAACAGTGGCGGTACGAGGGAGACCCAATACTTC
CANSGGTRETQYF
>TRBJ2-1|.|TRBV6-2/TRBV6-3|few
TGTGCCAGCATGAGCCCGGGGGCGGGAGAGCAGTTGGATGAGCAGTTCTTC
CASMSPGAGEQLDEQFF
>TRBJ1-4|.|TRBV7-9|few
TGTGCCAGCAGCCAGGACGAGCGAAGAAAACTGTTTTTT
CASSQDERRKLFF
>TRBJ2-2|TRBD2|TRBV29-1|many
TGCAGCGTTGTCCTAGCGGGAGCCGGGGAGCTGTTTTTT
CSVVLAGAGELFF
>TRBJ1-3|.|TRBV6-5|many
TGTGCCAGCAGTTCGGACGGACTGACGGGAAACACCATATATTTT
CASSSDGLTGNTIYF
>TRBJ2-7|.|TRBV6-2/TRBV6-3|.
TGTGCCACTAAAAGGGCATTAACCTCCTACGAGCGGTACTTC
CATKRALTSYERYF
>TRBJ2-3|.|TRBV11-2|.
TGTGCCAGCAGCTTACCCATTAATACGCAGTATTTT
CASSLPINTQYF
>TRBJ2-7|.|TRBV6-2/TRBV6-3|.
TGTGCCAACAGTTCCCACCGTGGGCGGGACAAGGGGGCGCAGTACTTC
CANSSHRGRDKGAQYF
>TRBJ2-1|.|TRBV10-3|.
TGTGCCATCAGTGCCCTAGGTGGGGATGGGACCTACAATGAGCAGTTCTTC
CAISALGGDGTYNEQFF
>TRBJ2-5|TRBD2|TRBV10-3|.
TGTGCCATCAGTGAGCCGGGAGGCGCAAAGACGGCCCAGTACTTC
CAISEPGGAKTAQYF
>TRBJ1-1|.|TRBV5-6|.
TGTGCCAGCAGCGGCACAGGAAAGGCTTTCTTT
CASSGTGKAFF
>TRBJ2-1|.|TRBV5-6|few
TGTGCCAGCAGCTTAACTTACGGGCACAATGAGCAGTTCTTC
CASSLTYGHNEQFF
>TRBJ2-3|TRBD2|TRBV6-2/TRBV6-3|.
TGTGCCAGCAGTTTAACTGAAAGCGGGAGTAGAGATACGCAGTATTTT
CASSLTESGSRDTQYF
>TRBJ2-5|TRBD1|TRBV11-2|once
TGTGCCAGCAGCTTAACAGTTATTGGGACAGGGGACCCTAGGGCGCAGCACTTC
CASSLTVIGTGDPRAQHF
>TRBJ2-1|.|TRBV10-3|many
TGTGCCATCAGTGTGGACAATGAGCAGTTCTTC
CAISVDNEQFF
>TRBJ2-3|.|TRBV6-2/TRBV6-3|.
TGTGCCAGCAGTTACTTAAACAGGGAATCTAGCACAGATACGCAGTATTTT
CASSYLNRESSTDTQYF
>TRBJ2-7|.|TRBV12-3/TRBV12-4|.
TGTGCCAGCAATTTAGGACCCGGGAGCGAGCAGTACTTC
CASNLGPGSEQYF
>TRBJ1-6|.|TRBV12-3/TRBV12-4|few
TGTGCCAGCATGTATTCTAATTCACTCCTCCATTTT
CASMYSNSLLHF
>TRBJ2-3|.|TRBV11-2|.
TGTGTCAGCAGCCACCGAGGGAGTGGGAGCCTCACAGATACGCAGTATTTT
CVSSHRGSGSLTDTQYF